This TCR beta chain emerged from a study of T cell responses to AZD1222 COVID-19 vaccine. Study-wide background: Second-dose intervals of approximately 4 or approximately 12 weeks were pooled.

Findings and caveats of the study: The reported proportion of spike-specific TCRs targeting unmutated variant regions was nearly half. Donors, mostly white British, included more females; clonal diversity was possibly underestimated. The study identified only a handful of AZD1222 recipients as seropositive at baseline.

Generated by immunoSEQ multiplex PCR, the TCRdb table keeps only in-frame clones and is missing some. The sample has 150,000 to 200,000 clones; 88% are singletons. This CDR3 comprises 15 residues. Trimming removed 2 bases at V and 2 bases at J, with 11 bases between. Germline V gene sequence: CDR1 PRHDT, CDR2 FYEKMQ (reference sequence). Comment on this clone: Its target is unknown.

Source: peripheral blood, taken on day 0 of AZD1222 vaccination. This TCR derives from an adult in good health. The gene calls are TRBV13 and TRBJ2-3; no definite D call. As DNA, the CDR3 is TGTGCCAGCAGCTTACGAAAGCGAAACACAGATACGCAGTATTTT. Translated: CASSLRKRNTDTQYF. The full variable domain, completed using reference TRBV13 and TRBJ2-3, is AAGVIQSPRHLIKEKRETATLKCYPIPRHDTVYWYQQGPGQDPQFLISFYEKMQSDKGSIPDRFSAQQFSDYHSELNMSSLELGDSALYFCASSLRKRNTDTQYFGPGTRLTVL.